Sequencing of this TCR beta chain was carried out in a study of vaccination effects on CD4 cells after COVID-19. Study-level background: Post-vaccine draws lagged the second dose by a median of 72 days. In culture with 10 IU/ml IL-2 and 8.5 to 10 ug/ml peptides, PBMC were grown at fewer than 2.5 million per well.

Of note for this clone: Its antigen is unidentified.

This table comes from immunoSEQ multiplex PCR, and its TCRdb copy is limited to in-frame clones, with some not included. The sample records about 73,000 clones, roughly 73% being singletons. Culture proceeded for about ten days, and CD4+ T cells were then isolated. The cohort was immunized with two doses of either the BNT162b2 or mRNA-1273 vaccine. Sample: CD4+ T cells from PBMCs cultured without peptide, taken after COVID-19 vaccination. The receptor was derived from a human donor who received a COVID-19 vaccine.

The CDR3 spells CASSSQGGNTEAFF. The CDR3 DNA sequence: TGTGCCAGCAGCTCTCAGGGGGGGAACACTGAAGCTTTCTTT. This chain joins TRBV7-9 and TRBJ1-1; 7 bases are a match to TRBD1. Germline lookup yields CDR1 SEHNR and CDR2 FQNEAQ (reference sequence). The CDR3 runs to 14 residues. With V trimmed by 4 bases and J by 1 base, 3 bases remained unmatched.